One T cell receptor beta chain is described in this entry. The germline V gene has CDR1 SGHRS and CDR2 YFSETQ. The length of the CDR3 is 14 residues. V dropped 3 bases and J dropped 3 bases, with 9 bases sitting between them. The record originates from a study of blood T cell repertoires in COVID-19. Sequencing was performed with immunoSEQ multiplex PCR; in TCRdb, only in-frame clones are kept and a portion is missing. Of approximately 240,000 clones in the sample, around nine tenths were seen once. Cohort 3 recovered donors had two negative PCRs, clearance, or symptom resolution. The sample comprised PBMCs or T cells enriched from blood (not recorded which). This clonotype was sampled from a young woman who had recovered from COVID-19. V is TRBV5-1 and J is TRBJ2-2; no clear D gene. In nucleotides, the CDR3 is TGCGCCAGCAGCTCTCGGGTGGACACCGGGGAGCTGTTTTTT. Its translation: CASSSRVDTGELFF.